The 9 T cell receptor beta chains below were found in one sample sequenced in a study of T cells in Graves' hyperthyroidism and ophthalmopathy. Template material for amplifying TCR beta CDR3 regions consisted of RNA transcripts. The primer set for the first-round RT-PCR of the TCR CDR3 was HTBI. TCRdb used MiXCR to reprocess the multiplex PCR reads, holding one entry per CDR3 protein. The profile covers about half a million distinct CDR3 sequences, with around a quarter appearing a single time and around 11% taken by the ten largest. Sequences were obtained from blood. All receptors come from a woman aged 25 to 39 with Graves' ophthalmopathy.

This sequence joins TRBV6-1 and TRBJ1-2; no clear D. This CDR3 has 14 amino acids. Trimming shortened V by 6 bases and J by 5 bases, and 16 bases separated the two germline ends. Germline lookup yields CDR1 MNHNS and CDR2 SASEGT. This CDR3 reads CASSRWTDHYGYTF. Written as DNA, the CDR3 is TGTGCCAGCAGCCGTTGGACGGACCATTATGGCTACACCTTC.

This chain connects TRBV6-1 to TRBJ2-7, with D possibly being TRBD2 (5 bases). The CDR3 covers 12 residues. Trimming took off 8 bases at V and 8 bases at J, with 16 bases between the two ends. CDR1 and CDR2 from the germline V gene are MNHNS and SASEGT. CDR3: CASGETPFKQYF. DNA for the CDR3: TGTGCCAGCGGGGAGACTCCCTTCAAGCAGTACTTC.

This clonotype appeared many times. This sequence joins TRBV28 and TRBJ2-7; 8 nucleotides match TRBD1. V was clipped by 8 bases and J by 3 bases; unmatched bases: 6. Germline CDR1 and CDR2: MDHEN and SYDVKM. CDR3 length equals 13 residues. The DNA for the CDR3 is TGTGCCAGCGGACAGGGTGTTGTCTACGAGCAGTACTTC. Translated, it gives CASGQGVVYEQYF.

This clonotype was found many times. The gene calls are TRBV6-5 and TRBJ2-7, with D possibly being TRBD2 (7 bases). Between the trimmed V and J ends, which lost 2 bases and 5 bases, there was a span of 13 bases. CDR1 is MNHEY and CDR2 is SVGAGI in the germline V gene. The CDR3 has 14 amino acids. Here the CDR3 reads CASSYDRGAHEQYF. The CDR3 bases are TGTGCCAGCAGTTACGATCGGGGGGCCCACGAGCAGTACTTC.

V and J are TRBV6-1 and TRBJ2-7, with a tentative D call TRBD1 (5 bases). Germline values: CDR1 MNHNS, CDR2 SASEGT. The CDR3 loop spans 14 amino acids. V dropped 7 bases and J dropped 5 bases, with 18 bases sitting between them. CDR3 sequence: CASTPPPGFNEQYF. CDR3 coding DNA: TGTGCCAGCACCCCACCCCCAGGGTTCAACGAGCAGTACTTC.

In its sample, this clonotype was seen many times. The chain carries TRBV12-3 or TRBV12-4 and TRBJ1-1; D may be TRBD1 (5 bases). This CDR3 contains 13 residues. V was cut by 5 bases and J by 7 bases, with 14 bases left in between. CDR3 residues: CASSRETDLEAFF. CDR3 coding DNA: TGTGCCAGCAGTCGAGAGACAGATCTTGAAGCTTTCTTT.

This clonotype was recorded many times. The V gene is TRBV20-1, the J gene TRBJ1-2, with 7 bases aligning to TRBD1. V was pared by 3 bases and J by 7 bases, with 8 bases of the junction left unmatched. The CDR3 has 13 amino acids. The V gene's germline CDR1 is DFQATT and CDR2 SNEGSKA (reference sequence). This chain's CDR3 is CSARETGRVGYTF. CDR3 sequence (DNA): TGCAGTGCTAGGGAGACAGGGCGGGTTGGCTACACCTTC.

This clonotype appeared a few times. The chain couples TRBV12-3 or TRBV12-4 to TRBJ1-6; D is unclear. V was pared by 3 bases and J by 13 bases, with 13 bases between. The CDR3 totals 13 residues. This CDR3 is CASSFGQTDPLHF. CDR3 DNA sequence: TGTGCCAGCAGTTTCGGGCAAACAGATCCCCTCCACTTT.

The chain is built from TRBV6-1 and TRBJ2-7, with D possibly called TRBD1 or TRBD2 (5 bases each). The length of the CDR3 is 14 residues. V dropped 0 bases and J dropped 3 bases, with 9 bases sitting between them. The germline CDR1 and CDR2 sequences are MNHNS and SASEGT. CDR3 protein: CASSEAQGDYEQYF. The CDR3 DNA is TGTGCCAGCAGTGAAGCCCAGGGAGACTACGAGCAGTACTTC.